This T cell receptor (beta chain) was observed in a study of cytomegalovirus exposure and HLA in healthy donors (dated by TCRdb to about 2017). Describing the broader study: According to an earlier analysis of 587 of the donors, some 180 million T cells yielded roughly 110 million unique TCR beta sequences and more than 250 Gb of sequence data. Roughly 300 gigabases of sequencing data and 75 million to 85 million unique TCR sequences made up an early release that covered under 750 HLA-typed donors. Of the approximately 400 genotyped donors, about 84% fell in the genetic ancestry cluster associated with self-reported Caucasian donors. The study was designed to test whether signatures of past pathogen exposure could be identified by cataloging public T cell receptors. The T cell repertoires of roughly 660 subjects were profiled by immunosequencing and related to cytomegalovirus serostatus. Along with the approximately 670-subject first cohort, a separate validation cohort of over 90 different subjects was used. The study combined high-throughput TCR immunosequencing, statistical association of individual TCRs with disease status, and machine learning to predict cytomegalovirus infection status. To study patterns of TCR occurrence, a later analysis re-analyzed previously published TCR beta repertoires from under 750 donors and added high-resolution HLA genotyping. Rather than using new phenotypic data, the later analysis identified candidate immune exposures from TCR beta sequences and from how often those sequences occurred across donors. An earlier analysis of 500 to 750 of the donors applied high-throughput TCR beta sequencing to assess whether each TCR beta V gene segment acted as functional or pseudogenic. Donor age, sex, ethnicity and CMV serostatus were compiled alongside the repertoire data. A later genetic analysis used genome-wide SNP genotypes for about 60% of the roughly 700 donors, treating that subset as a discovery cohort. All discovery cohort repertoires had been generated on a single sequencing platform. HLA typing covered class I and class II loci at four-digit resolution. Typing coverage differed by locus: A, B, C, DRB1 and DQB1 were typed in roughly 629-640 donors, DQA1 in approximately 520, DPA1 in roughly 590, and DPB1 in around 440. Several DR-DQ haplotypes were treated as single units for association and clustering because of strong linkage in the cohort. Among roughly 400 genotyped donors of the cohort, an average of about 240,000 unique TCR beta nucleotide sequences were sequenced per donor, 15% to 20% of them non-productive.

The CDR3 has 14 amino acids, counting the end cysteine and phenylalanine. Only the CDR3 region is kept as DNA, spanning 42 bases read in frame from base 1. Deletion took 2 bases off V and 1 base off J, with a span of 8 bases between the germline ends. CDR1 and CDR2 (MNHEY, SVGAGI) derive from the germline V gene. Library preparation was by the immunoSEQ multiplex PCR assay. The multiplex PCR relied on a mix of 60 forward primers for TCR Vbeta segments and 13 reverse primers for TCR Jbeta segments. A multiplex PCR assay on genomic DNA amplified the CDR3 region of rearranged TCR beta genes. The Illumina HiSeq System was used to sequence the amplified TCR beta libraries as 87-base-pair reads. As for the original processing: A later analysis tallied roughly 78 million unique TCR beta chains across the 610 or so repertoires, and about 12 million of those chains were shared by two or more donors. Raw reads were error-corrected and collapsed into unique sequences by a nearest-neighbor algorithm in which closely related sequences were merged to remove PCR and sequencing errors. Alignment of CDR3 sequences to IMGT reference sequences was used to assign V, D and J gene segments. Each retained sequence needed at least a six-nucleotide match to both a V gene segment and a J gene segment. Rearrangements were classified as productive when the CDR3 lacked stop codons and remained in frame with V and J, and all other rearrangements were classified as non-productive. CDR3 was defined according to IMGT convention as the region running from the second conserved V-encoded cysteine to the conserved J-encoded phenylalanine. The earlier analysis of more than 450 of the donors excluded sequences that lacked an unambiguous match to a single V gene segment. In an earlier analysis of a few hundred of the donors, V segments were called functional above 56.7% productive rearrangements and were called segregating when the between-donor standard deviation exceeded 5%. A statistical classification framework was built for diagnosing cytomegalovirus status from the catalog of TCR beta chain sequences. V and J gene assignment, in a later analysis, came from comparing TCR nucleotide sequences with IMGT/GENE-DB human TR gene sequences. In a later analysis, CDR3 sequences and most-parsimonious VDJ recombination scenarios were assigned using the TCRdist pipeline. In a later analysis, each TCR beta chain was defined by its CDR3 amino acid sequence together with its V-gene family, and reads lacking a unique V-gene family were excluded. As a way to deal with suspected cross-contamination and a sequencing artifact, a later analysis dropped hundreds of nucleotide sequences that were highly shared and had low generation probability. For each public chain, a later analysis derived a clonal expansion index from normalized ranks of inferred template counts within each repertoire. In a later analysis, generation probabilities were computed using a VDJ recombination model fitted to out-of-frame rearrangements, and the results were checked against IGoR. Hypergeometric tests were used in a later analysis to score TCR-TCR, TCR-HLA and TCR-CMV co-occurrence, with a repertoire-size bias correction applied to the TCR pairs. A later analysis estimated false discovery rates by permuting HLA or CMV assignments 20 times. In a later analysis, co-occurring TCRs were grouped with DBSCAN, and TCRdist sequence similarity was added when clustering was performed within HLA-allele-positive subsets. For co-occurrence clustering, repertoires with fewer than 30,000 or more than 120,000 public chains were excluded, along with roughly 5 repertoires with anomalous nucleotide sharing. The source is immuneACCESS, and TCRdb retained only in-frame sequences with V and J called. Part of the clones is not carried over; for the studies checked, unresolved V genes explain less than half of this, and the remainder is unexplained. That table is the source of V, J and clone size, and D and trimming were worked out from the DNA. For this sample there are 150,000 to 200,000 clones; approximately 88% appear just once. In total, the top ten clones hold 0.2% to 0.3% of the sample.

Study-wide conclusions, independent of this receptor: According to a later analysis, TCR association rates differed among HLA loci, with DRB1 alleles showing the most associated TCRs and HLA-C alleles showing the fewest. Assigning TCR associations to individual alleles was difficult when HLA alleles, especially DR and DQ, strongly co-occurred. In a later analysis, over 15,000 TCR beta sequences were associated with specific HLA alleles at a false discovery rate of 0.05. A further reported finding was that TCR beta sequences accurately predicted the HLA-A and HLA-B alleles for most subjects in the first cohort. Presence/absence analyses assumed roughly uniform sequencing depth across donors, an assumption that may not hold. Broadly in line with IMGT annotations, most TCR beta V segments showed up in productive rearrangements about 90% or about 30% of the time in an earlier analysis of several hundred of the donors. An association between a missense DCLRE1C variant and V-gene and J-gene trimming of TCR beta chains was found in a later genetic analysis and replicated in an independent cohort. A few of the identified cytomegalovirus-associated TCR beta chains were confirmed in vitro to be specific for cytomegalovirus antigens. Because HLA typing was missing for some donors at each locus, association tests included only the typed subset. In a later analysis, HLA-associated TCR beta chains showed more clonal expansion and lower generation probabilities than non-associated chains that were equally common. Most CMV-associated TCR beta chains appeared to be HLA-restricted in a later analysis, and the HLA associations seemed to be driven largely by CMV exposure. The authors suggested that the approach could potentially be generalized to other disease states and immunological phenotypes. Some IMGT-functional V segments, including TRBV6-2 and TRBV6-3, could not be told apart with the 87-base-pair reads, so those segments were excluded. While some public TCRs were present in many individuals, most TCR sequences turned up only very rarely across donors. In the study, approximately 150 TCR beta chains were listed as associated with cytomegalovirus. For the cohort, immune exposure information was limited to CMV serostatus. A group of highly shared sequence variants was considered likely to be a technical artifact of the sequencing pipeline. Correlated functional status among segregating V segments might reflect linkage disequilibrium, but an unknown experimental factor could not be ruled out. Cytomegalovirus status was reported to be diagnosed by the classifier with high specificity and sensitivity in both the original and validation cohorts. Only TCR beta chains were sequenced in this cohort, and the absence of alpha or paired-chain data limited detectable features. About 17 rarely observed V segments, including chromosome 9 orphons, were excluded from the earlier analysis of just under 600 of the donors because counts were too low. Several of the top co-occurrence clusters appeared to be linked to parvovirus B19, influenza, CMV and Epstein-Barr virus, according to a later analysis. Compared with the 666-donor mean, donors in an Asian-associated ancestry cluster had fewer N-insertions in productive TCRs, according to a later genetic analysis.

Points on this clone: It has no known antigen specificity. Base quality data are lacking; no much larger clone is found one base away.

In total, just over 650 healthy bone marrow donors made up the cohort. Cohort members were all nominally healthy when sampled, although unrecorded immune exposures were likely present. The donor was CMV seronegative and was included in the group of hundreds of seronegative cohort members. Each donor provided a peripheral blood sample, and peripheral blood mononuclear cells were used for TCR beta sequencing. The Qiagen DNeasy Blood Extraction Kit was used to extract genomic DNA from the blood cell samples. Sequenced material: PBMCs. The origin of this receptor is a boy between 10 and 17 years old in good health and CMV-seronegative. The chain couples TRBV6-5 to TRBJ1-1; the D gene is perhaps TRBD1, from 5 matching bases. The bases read TGTGCCAGCAGTTACGGTGACAGGAACACTGAAGCTTTCTTT. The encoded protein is CASSYGDRNTEAFF.